This entry is about one TCR beta chain. Other DNA variants within this sample encode the same CDR3. This CDR3 is 15 amino acids long. CDR1 is SEHNR and CDR2 is FQNEAQ in the germline V gene (reference sequence). The V segment lost 1 base and the J segment 4 bases; nucleotides outside the gene matches: 4. These data belong to a study of cytomegalovirus exposure and HLA in healthy donors. The PCR used 60 Vbeta and 13 Jbeta primers. In the authors' workflow: Per a later analysis, the number of unique TCR beta chains was approximately 80 million, of which roughly 9.9 million were shared. Generated by immunoSEQ multiplex PCR, the TCRdb table keeps only in-frame clones and is missing some. The V and J calls and clone size are taken from that table; D and trimming were inferred from the DNA. Among 150,000 or so clones listed, 75% were seen once.

The chain has TRBV7-9 and TRBJ2-1; 7 bases are a match to TRBD2. The source of this sequence is a man aged 25-45 years in good health and CMV-seronegative. Sequencing was performed on PBMCs. The CDR3 region is CASSLGLAEYNEQFF. The CDR3 nucleotides are TGTGCCAGCAGCTTAGGACTAGCAGAGTACAATGAGCAGTTCTTC.